The 22 T cell receptor beta chains given below trace back to one sample, sequenced in a study of Ad26.COV2.S vaccination and SARS-CoV-2 variants. Documented treatment: roughly 18 received Ad26.COV2.S at low or high dose, single or two shots; roughly 5 received placebo; per-sample allocation not given. The samples were gathered on day 63 after the first injection of vaccine or placebo. TCRdb's table, derived via immunoSEQ multiplex PCR, lists solely in-frame clones and lacks some. The sample yields 400,000 to 450,000 clones, roughly 90% seen once. Material: peripheral blood, obtained in a trial of Ad26.COV2.S vaccine versus placebo. Source of these receptors: a person between 18 and 60 years old who received the Ad26.COV2.S COVID-19 vaccine or a placebo.

This chain uses TRBV5-1 with TRBJ2-7; TRBD2 matches 8 bases. The CDR3 runs to 15 residues. Germline lookup yields CDR1 SGHRS and CDR2 YFSETQ. The J segment lost 4 bases and the V segment lost 0 bases, leaving 6 bases of the junction unmatched. The CDR3 here is CASSLAGLEGYEQYF. For the CDR3, the DNA is TGCGCCAGCAGCTTGGCGGGACTAGAAGGATACGAGCAGTACTTC.

This chain joins TRBV28 and TRBJ2-5; perhaps TRBD1 as D (5 bases). This CDR3 is built from 13 residues. Trimming removed 7 bases from V and 9 bases from J, with 18 bases in between. Germline CDR1 reads MDHEN; CDR2 reads SYDVKM. In DNA, the CDR3 is TGTGCCAGCATCGATCGGACACCCGCGGCCCAGTACTTC. Protein sequence: CASIDRTPAAQYF.

The V and J genes are TRBV6-6 and TRBJ2-3; D is possibly TRBD2 (7 bases). Trimming stripped 5 bases from V and 4 bases from J, with 16 bases between. This CDR3 contains 15 residues. Germline V gene lookup returns CDR1 MNHNY and CDR2 SVGAGI (reference sequence). The CDR3 DNA sequence: TGTGCCAGCAGTCCCGCGGGGGCCGGCGCAGATACGCAGTATTTT. Its translation: CASSPAGAGADTQYF.

The J gene is TRBJ1-5, the V gene TRBV27, with D perhaps matching TRBD1 (5 bases). Per germline, CDR1 MNHEY and CDR2 SMNVEV (reference sequence). The CDR3 spans 14 residues. Trimming removed 2 bases from V and 9 bases from J, with 14 bases in between. CDR3 in amino acids: CASSLPDSRGPQHF. CDR3 nucleotide sequence: TGTGCCAGCAGTTTACCCGACAGTCGGGGGCCCCAGCATTTT.

The V call is TRBV7-2, the J call TRBJ2-7, with 11 bases fitting TRBD2. CDR3 length equals 15 residues. Germline V CDR1 and CDR2: SGHTA, FQGNSA. The ends lost 5 bases at V and 3 bases at J; junction bases unmatched: 6. This CDR3 reads CASSPIAGGSYEQYF. In DNA, the CDR3 is TGTGCCAGCAGCCCAATAGCGGGAGGGAGCTACGAGCAGTACTTC.

The CDR3 loop is CASSSGPRRSYNEQFF. The CDR3 DNA sequence: TGTGCCAGCAGCTCGGGACCAAGGAGGTCCTACAATGAGCAGTTCTTC. The chain joins TRBV7-9 to TRBJ2-1, with D perhaps assigned TRBD1 or TRBD2 (5 bases each). Trimming left V 4 bases short and J 1 base short, with 14 bases between. Germline loops: CDR1 SEHNR, CDR2 FQNEAQ (reference sequence). The CDR3 sequence is 16 residues long.

The chain has TRBV27 and TRBJ2-5; the D gene is possibly TRBD2 (5 bases). The CDR3 is 13 residues long. Per the germline V gene, CDR1 is MNHEY and CDR2 is SMNVEV (reference sequence). Trimming pared 10 bases from V and 1 base from J, leaving 13 bases between. The CDR3 nucleotides read TGTGCCACCGCGGGTAGCATCCAAGAGACCCAGTACTTC. Its translation is CATAGSIQETQYF.

V usage is TRBV4-1 and J usage is TRBJ1-1; D not resolved. V was shortened by 0 bases and J by 1 base, with 12 bases between the two germline ends. Germline V gives CDR1 MGHRA, CDR2 YSYEKL. CDR3 size: 16 residues. CDR3 DNA: TGCGCCAGCAGCCAAGAATTTGGGGATGCGAACACTGAAGCTTTCTTT. It specifies CASSQEFGDANTEAFF.

V is TRBV2 and J is TRBJ2-7; D possibly matches TRBD1 or TRBD2 (6 bases each). CDR1 SNHLY and CDR2 FYNNEI come from the germline V gene. This CDR3 spans 15 amino acids. V was trimmed by 3 bases and J by 3 bases, leaving 15 bases between them. The CDR3 nucleotides read TGTGCCAGCAGTGAGGGGGGCAGGGGAAACTACGAGCAGTACTTC. Its protein is CASSEGGRGNYEQYF.

V and J are TRBV27 and TRBJ1-1, with 7 bases fitting TRBD1. After removal of 6 bases from V and 0 bases from J, the junction contained 10 bases not matched to a gene. The CDR3 sequence is 16 residues long. Per the germline V gene, CDR1 is MNHEY and CDR2 is SMNVEV (reference sequence). In nucleotides, the CDR3 is TGTGCCAGCAGCCCATGGGGACAGATAATGAACACTGAAGCTTTCTTT. Translating gives CASSPWGQIMNTEAFF.

V usage is TRBV3-1 (or the pseudogene TRBV3-2) and J usage is TRBJ2-1, with a weak D call TRBD1 (5 bases). The V and J ends lost 4 bases and 5 bases respectively, with 9 bases between them. The CDR3 has 13 amino acids. The germline V gene encodes CDR1 LGHDT and CDR2 YNNKEL (reference sequence). Written as DNA, the CDR3 is TGTGCCAGCAGCCCGGACAACCACAATGAGCAGTTCTTC. It codes for CASSPDNHNEQFF.

The chain couples TRBV18 to TRBJ2-5, with unresolved D. The V gene lost 0 bases and the J gene lost 5 bases, with 10 bases spanning the gap. CDR3 length: 14 residues. Germline V gives CDR1 KGHSH, CDR2 LQKENI. Written as DNA, the CDR3 is TGTGCCAGCTCACCACCGAACGGTAGGGAGACCCAGTACTTC. Its translation is CASSPPNGRETQYF.

The chain employs TRBV18 and TRBJ1-1, with a possible D match to TRBD1 (6 bases). The V gene's germline CDR1 is KGHSH and CDR2 LQKENI. This CDR3 is 15 amino acids long. V gave up 4 bases and J gave up 0 bases, with 12 bases separating them. CDR3 nucleotide sequence: TGTGCCAGCTCACAAACGGACAGTCTGAACACTGAAGCTTTCTTT. The encoded protein is CASSQTDSLNTEAFF.

The chain joins TRBV5-1 to TRBJ2-7, with TRBD2 matching over 12 bases. The CDR3 is 12 residues long. Trimming at V came to 5 bases and at J to 8 bases, leaving 2 bases not matched to a gene. The germline CDR1 and CDR2 sequences are SGHRS and YFSETQ. DNA for the CDR3: TGCGCCAGCAGGACTAGCGGGAGTCAGCAGTACTTC. Translating gives CASRTSGSQQYF.

This clone is a singleton in its sample. The J gene is TRBJ1-5, the V gene TRBV24-1; 8 positions agree with TRBD1. The CDR3 totals 16 residues. Germline V lookup: CDR1 KGHDR, CDR2 SFDVKD. Trimming took 4 bases from V and 2 from J; bases not matched to a gene: 6. CDR3 in DNA: TGTGCCACCAGTGACAACAGGGGGACGGGCAATCAGCCCCAGCATTTT. It yields the protein CATSDNRGTGNQPQHF.

This rearrangement joins TRBV6-5 to TRBJ1-6; D is undetermined. CDR3 length equals 15 residues. CDR1 is MNHEY, CDR2 SVGAGI, per germline. The V end lost 6 bases, the J end lost 4 bases, and 13 bases lay between the germline ends. For the CDR3, the DNA is TGTGCCAGCAGACGAACCGCGCAGTATAATTCACCCCTCCACTTT. Protein product: CASRRTAQYNSPLHF.

This rearrangement joins TRBV19 to TRBJ1-2; D not certain. V was cut by 5 bases and J by 1 base, with 2 bases left in between. CDR1 and CDR2 from the germline V gene are LNHDA and SQIVND (reference sequence). The CDR3 sequence is 11 residues long. CDR3 sequence: CASSLNYGYTF. CDR3 in DNA: TGTGCCAGTAGTCTTAACTATGGCTACACCTTC.

This clone came up a few times. The chain links TRBV2 to TRBJ1-2, with D hard to call. The CDR3 totals 13 residues. The V and J ends lost 2 bases and 4 bases respectively, with 8 bases between them. Germline-derived CDR1 and CDR2 are SNHLY and FYNNEI. The CDR3 bases are TGTGCCAGCAGTGAACGCGCGAGCTATGGCTACACCTTC. The encoded protein is CASSERASYGYTF.

The gene calls are TRBV7-6 and TRBJ2-1; TRBD2 aligns across 8 bases. V was clipped by 0 bases and J by 4 bases; unmatched bases: 2. The CDR3 runs to 15 residues. Germline V gives CDR1 SGHVS, CDR2 FNYEAQ. In DNA form, the CDR3 reads TGTGCCAGCAGCTTAGCACTAGCGGATTACAATGAGCAGTTCTTC. Translating gives CASSLALADYNEQFF.

The chain uses TRBV30 and TRBJ2-7; D unresolved. CDR1 GTSNPN and CDR2 SVGIG come from the germline V gene (reference sequence). The CDR3 consists of 14 residues. Trimming removed 1 base from V and 0 bases from J, with 10 bases in between. CDR3 in amino acids: CAWSARRYSYEQYF. The CDR3 DNA sequence: TGTGCCTGGAGTGCACGCAGGTACTCCTACGAGCAGTACTTC. Variable domain in full (rest from reference TRBV30 and TRBJ2-7): SQTIHQWPATLVQPVGSPLSLECTVEGTSNPNLYWYRQAAGRGLQLLFYSVGIGQISSEVPQNLSASRPQDRQFILSSKKLLLSDSGFYLCAWSARRYSYEQYFGPGTRLTVT.

Only one count was recorded for this clone. The rearrangement links TRBV7-9 to TRBJ2-1, with 8 bases lining up with TRBD2. In germline, CDR1 is SEHNR, CDR2 FQNEAQ (reference sequence). After removal of 5 bases from V and 0 bases from J, the junction contained 6 bases not matched to a gene. There are 16 residues in the CDR3. The CDR3 spells CASSPRSGSSYNEQFF. DNA for the CDR3: TGTGCCAGCAGCCCACGCAGCGGGAGCTCCTACAATGAGCAGTTCTTC.

The V gene is TRBV12-3 or TRBV12-4, the J gene TRBJ1-1, with D perhaps TRBD1 (6 bases). Trimming removed 4 bases at V and 4 bases at J, with 10 bases between. The CDR3 spans 13 residues. CDR3 sequence (DNA): TGTGCCAGCAGTTGGGGGGCCGTCACTGAAGCTTTCTTT. Its translation is CASSWGAVTEAFF.